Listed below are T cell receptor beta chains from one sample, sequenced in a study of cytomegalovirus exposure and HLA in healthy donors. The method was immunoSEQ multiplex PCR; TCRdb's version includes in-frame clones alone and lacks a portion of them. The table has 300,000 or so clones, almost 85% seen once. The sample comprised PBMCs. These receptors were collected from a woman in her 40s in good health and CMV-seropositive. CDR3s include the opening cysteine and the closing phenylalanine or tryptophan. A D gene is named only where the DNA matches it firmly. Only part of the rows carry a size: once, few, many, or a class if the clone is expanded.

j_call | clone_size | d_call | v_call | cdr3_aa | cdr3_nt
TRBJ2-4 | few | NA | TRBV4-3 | CASSQSSENIQYF | TGCGCCAGCAGCCAAAGCAGCGAGAACATTCAGTACTTC
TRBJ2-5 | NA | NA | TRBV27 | CASSRRQRGETQYF | TGTGCCAGCAGTCGCAGACAGCGTGGGGAGACCCAGTACTTC
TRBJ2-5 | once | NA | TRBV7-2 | CASSLAGQGSGETQYF | TGTGCCAGCAGCCTCGCTGGACAGGGTAGCGGGGAGACCCAGTACTTC
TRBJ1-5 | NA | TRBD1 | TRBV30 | CAWSTGGNQPQHF | TGTGCCTGGTCGACAGGGGGCAATCAGCCCCAGCATTTT
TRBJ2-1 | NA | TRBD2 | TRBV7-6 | CASSLEGGLDLNEQFF | TGTGCCAGCAGCTTAGAGGGGGGACTAGATCTCAATGAGCAGTTCTTC
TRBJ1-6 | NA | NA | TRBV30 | CAWSAVAGFGPLHF | TGTGCCTGGAGTGCAGTGGCAGGGTTTGGACCCCTCCACTTT
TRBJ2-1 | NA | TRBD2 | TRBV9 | CASSVGLADYNEQFF | TGTGCCAGCAGCGTAGGACTAGCGGATTACAATGAGCAGTTCTTC
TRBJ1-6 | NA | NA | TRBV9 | CASSPAAVGSLHF | TGTGCCAGCAGCCCAGCGGCAGTTGGGTCCCTCCACTTT
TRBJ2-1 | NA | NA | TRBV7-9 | CASSLGQGGAYEQFF | TGTGCCAGCAGCTTAGGGCAGGGAGGAGCGTATGAGCAGTTCTTC
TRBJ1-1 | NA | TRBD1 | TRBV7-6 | CASSLGTGVTEAFF | TGTGCCAGCAGCCTCGGGACAGGGGTAACTGAAGCTTTCTTT
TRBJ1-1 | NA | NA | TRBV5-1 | CASSAGLVNTEAFF | TGCGCCAGCAGCGCAGGGCTGGTGAACACTGAAGCTTTCTTT
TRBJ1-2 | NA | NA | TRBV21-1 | CASSSDGYTF | TGTGCCAGCAGCTCCGATGGCTACACCTTC
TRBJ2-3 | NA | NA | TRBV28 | CATFGGVLDTQYF | TGTGCTACTTTCGGGGGAGTGCTAGATACGCAGTATTTT
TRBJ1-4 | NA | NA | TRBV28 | CASSLFKGEGGEKLFF | TGTGCCAGCAGTTTGTTTAAGGGGGAGGGGGGTGAAAAACTGTTTTTT
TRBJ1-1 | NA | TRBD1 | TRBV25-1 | CASSDRGPNTEAFF | TGTGCCAGCAGTGACAGGGGGCCGAACACTGAAGCTTTCTTT
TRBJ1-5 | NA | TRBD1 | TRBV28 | CASSLVPGQNGNQPQHF | TGTGCCAGCAGTTTAGTTCCGGGACAGAATGGGAATCAGCCCCAGCATTTT
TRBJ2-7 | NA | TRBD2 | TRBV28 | CASRDRTSGSYEQYF | TGTGCCAGCAGGGATCGGACTAGCGGGAGTTACGAGCAGTACTTC
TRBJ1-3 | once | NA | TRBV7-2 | CASSLAEASGNTIYF | TGTGCCAGCAGCTTAGCGGAGGCATCCGGAAACACCATATATTTT
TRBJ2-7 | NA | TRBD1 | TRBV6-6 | CASTSPGQGFEQYF | TGTGCCAGCACCTCACCGGGACAGGGGTTCGAGCAGTACTTC
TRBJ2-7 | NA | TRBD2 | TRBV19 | CASSPQAGGVEQYF | TGTGCCAGTAGTCCCCAAGCGGGAGGGGTCGAGCAGTACTTC
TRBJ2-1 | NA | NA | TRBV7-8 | CASSPQGYEQFF | TGTGCCAGCAGCCCACAGGGCTATGAGCAGTTCTTC
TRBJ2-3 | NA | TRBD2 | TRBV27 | CASSLAGVRADTQYF | TGTGCCAGCAGTTTAGCGGGAGTTCGGGCAGATACGCAGTATTTT
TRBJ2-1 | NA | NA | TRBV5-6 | CASSPEREAVYNEQFF | TGTGCCAGCAGCCCCGAGAGGGAGGCGGTATACAATGAGCAGTTCTTC
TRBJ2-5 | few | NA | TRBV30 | CAWTGGAAETQYF | TGTGCCTGGACGGGCGGGGCCGCGGAGACCCAGTACTTC
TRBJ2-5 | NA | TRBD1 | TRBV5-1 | CASSFTGQGNPETQYF | TGCGCCAGCAGTTTCACAGGACAGGGGAATCCGGAGACCCAGTACTTC
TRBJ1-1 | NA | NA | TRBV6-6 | CASSYEQGYTEAFF | TGTGCCAGCAGTTACGAACAGGGTTACACTGAAGCTTTCTTT
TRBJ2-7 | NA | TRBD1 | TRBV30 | CAWSVGRGPSYEQYF | TGTGCCTGGAGTGTGGGCAGGGGGCCTTCCTACGAGCAGTACTTC
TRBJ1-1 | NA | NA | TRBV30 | CAWTSGVAFF | TGTGCCTGGACAAGCGGTGTAGCTTTCTTT